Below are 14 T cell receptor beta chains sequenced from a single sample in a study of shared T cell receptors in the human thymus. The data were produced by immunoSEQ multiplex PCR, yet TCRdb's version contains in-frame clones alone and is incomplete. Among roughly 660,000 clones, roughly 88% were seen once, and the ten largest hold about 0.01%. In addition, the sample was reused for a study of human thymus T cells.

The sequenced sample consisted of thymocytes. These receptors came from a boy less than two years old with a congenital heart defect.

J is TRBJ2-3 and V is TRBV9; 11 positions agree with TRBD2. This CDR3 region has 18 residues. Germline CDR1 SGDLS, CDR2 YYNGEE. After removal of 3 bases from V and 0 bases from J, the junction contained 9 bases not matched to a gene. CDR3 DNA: TGTGCCAGCAGCGCCTTTAGCGGGAGGGACCCTAGCACAGATACGCAGTATTTT. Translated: CASSAFSGRDPSTDTQYF.

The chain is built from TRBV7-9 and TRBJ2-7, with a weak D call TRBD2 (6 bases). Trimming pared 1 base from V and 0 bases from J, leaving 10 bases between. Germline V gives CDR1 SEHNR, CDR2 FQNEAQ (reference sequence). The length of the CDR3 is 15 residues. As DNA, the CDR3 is TGTGCCAGCAGCTTAGTGCGGGAAAGCTCCTACGAGCAGTACTTC. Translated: CASSLVRESSYEQYF.

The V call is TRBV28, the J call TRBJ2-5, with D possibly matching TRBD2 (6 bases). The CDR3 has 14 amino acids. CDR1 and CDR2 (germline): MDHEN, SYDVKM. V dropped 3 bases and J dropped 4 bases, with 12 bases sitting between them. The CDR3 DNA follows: TGTGCCAGCAGTTTCCGGCAGGGAGGAGAGACCCAGTACTTC. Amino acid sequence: CASSFRQGGETQYF.

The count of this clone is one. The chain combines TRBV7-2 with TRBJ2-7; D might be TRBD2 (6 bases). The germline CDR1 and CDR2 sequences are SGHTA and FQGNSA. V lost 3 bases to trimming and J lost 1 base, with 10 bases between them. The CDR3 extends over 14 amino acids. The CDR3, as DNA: TGTGCCAGCAGCTTGGCGGGGAATTCCTACGAGCAGTACTTC. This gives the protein CASSLAGNSYEQYF.

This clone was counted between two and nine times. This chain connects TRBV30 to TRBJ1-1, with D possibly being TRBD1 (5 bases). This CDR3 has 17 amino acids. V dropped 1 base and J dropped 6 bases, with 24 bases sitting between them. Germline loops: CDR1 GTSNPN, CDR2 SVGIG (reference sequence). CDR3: CAWSGRTSPLYSAEAFF. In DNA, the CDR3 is TGTGCCTGGAGTGGTCGGACATCCCCCCTATACTCCGCTGAAGCTTTCTTT.

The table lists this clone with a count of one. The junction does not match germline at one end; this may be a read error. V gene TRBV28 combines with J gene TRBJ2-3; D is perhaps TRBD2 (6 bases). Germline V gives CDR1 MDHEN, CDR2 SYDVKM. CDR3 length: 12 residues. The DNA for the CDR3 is TGTGCCAGCAGTTCACTAGCAGACACGCAGTATTTT. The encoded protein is CASSSLADTQYF.

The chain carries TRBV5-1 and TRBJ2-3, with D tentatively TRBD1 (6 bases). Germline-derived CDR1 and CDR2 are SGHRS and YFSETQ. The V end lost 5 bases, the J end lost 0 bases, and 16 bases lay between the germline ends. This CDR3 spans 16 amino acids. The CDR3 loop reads CASRRTGKTSTDTQYF. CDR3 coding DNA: TGCGCCAGCAGACGAACAGGGAAGACTAGCACAGATACGCAGTATTTT. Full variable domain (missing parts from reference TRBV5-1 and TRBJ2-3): KAGVTQTPRYLIKTRGQQVTLSCSPISGHRSVSWYQQTPGQGLQFLFEYFSETQRNKGNFPGRFSGRQFSNSRSEMNVSTLELGDSALYLCASRRTGKTSTDTQYFGPGTRLTVL.

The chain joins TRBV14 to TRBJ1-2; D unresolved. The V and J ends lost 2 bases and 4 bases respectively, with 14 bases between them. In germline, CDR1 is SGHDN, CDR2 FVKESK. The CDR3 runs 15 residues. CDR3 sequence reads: CASSQQDPLGYGYTF. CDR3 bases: TGTGCCAGCAGCCAACAGGATCCTTTAGGCTATGGCTACACCTTC.

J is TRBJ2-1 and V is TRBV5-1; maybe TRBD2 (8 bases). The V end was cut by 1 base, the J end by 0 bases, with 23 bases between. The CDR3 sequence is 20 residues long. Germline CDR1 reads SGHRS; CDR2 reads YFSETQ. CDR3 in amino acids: CASSLYPYSGTASSYNEQFF. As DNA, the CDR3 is TGCGCCAGCAGCTTGTACCCATATAGCGGGACAGCTAGCTCCTACAATGAGCAGTTCTTC.

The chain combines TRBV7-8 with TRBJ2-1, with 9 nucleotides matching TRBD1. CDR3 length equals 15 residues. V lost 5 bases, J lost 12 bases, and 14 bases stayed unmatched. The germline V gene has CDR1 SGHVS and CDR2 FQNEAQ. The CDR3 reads CASSPLDRGLTGQFF. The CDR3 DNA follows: TGTGCCAGCAGCCCGCTGGACAGGGGATTGACCGGGCAGTTCTTC.

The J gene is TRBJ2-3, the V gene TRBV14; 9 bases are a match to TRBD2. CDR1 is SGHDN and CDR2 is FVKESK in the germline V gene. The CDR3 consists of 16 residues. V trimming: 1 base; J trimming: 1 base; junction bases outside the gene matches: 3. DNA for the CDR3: TGTGCCAGCAGCCAAGTAGGCGGGGGGGGCACAGATACGCAGTATTTT. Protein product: CASSQVGGGGTDTQYF.

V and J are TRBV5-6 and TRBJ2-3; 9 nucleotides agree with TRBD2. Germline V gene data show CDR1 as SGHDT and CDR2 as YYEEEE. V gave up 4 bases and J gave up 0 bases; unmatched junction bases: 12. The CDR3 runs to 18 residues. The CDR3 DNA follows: TGTGCCAGCAGCCCGTCGGGAGGCGGGAGGGGGAGCACAGATACGCAGTATTTT. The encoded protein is CASSPSGGGRGSTDTQYF.

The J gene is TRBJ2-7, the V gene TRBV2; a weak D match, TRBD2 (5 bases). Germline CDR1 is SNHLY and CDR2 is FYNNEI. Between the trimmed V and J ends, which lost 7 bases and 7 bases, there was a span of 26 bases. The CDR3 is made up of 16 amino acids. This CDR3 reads CASIDFGNSTLGEQYF. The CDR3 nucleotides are TGTGCCAGCATCGATTTCGGGAACTCGACGCTGGGTGAGCAGTACTTC.

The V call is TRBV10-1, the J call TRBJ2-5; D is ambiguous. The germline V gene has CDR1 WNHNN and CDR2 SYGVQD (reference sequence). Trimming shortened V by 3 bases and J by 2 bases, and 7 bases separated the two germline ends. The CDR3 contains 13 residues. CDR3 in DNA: TGCGCCAGCAGTGACAGGCTTCAAGAGACCCAGTACTTC. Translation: CASSDRLQETQYF.